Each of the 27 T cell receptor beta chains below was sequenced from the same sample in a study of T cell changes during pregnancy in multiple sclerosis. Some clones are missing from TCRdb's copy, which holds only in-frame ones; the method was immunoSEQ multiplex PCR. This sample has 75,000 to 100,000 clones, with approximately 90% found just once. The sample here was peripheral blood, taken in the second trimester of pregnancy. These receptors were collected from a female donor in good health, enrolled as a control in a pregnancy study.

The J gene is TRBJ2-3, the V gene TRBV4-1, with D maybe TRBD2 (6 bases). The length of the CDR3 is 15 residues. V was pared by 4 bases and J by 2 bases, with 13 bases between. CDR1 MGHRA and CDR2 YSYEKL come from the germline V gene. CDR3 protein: CASSRTAGNTDTQYF. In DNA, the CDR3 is TGCGCCAGCAGCCGAACAGCGGGTAACACAGATACGCAGTATTTT.

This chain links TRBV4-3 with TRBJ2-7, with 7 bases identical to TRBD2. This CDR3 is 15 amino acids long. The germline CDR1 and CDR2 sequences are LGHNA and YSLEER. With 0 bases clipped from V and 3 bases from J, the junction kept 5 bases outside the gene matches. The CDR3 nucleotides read TGCGCCAGCAGCCAAGATTCAGCGGGACTCTACGAGCAGTACTTC. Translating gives CASSQDSAGLYEQYF.

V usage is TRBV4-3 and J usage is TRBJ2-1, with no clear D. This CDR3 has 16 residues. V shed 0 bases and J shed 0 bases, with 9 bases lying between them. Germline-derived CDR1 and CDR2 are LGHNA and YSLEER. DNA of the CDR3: TGCGCCAGCAGCCAAGATTTAACAGTCTCCTACAATGAGCAGTTCTTC. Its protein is CASSQDLTVSYNEQFF.

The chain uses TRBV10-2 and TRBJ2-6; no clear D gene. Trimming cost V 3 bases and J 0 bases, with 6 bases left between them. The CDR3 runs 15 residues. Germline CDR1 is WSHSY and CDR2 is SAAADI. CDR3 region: CASSDRISGANVLTF. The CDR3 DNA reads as TGCGCCAGCAGTGACAGGATCTCTGGGGCCAACGTCCTGACTTTC.

The DNA of the CDR3 is TGTGCCTGGAGTGTACACAGGGGGGATCAGCCCCAGCATTTT. Translated: CAWSVHRGDQPQHF. This sequence joins TRBV30 and TRBJ1-5; TRBD1 aligns across 8 bases. Germline CDR1 reads GTSNPN; CDR2 reads SVGIG (reference sequence). The CDR3 covers 14 residues. The V gene end was trimmed by 0 bases and the J gene end by 5 bases; junction bases not matched to a gene: 3.

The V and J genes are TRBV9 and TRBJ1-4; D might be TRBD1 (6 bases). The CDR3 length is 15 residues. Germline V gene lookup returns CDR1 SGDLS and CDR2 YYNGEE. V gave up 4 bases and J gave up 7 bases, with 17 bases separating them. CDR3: CASSPGGATGEKLFF. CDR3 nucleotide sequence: TGTGCCAGCAGCCCCGGGGGGGCGACTGGTGAAAAACTGTTTTTT.

The CDR3 coding sequence is TGTGCCAGCAGCGTTAGACAGGGGGCTGAAGCTTTCTTT. It encodes CASSVRQGAEAFF. V gene TRBV9 combines with J gene TRBJ1-1, with 9 bases matching TRBD1. The CDR3 spans 13 residues. The ends lost 2 bases at V and 6 bases at J; junction bases unmatched: 2. The germline V gene encodes CDR1 SGDLS and CDR2 YYNGEE.

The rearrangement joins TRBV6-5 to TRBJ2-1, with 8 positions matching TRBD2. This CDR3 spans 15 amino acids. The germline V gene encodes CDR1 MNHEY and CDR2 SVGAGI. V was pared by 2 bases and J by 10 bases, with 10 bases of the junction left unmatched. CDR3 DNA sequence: TGTGCCAGCAGTTACCGGCGGGGGGCCAAGGAAGAGCAGTTCTTC. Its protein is CASSYRRGAKEEQFF.

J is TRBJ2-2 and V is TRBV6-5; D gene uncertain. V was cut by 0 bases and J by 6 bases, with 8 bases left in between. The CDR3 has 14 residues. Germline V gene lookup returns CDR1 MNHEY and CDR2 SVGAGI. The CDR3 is CASSYSSSPGELFF. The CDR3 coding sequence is TGTGCCAGCAGTTACTCGTCTAGTCCCGGGGAGCTGTTTTTT.

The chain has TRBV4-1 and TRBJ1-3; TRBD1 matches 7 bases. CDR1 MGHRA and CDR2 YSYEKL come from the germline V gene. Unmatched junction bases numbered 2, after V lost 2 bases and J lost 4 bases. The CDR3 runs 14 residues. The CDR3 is CASSQSDRGNTIYF. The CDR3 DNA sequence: TGCGCCAGCAGCCAATCGGACAGGGGAAACACCATATATTTT.

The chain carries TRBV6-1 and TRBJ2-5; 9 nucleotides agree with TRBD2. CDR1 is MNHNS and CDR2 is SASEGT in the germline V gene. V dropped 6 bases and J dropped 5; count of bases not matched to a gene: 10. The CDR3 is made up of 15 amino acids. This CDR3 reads CASRGSGGLMETQYF. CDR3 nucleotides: TGTGCCAGCAGGGGAAGCGGGGGGCTGATGGAGACCCAGTACTTC.

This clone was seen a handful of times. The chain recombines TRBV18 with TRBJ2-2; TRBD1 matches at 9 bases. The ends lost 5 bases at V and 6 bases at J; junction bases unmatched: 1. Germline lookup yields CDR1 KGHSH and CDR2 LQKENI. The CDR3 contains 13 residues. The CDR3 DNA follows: TGTGCCAGCTCATGGACAGGGGCCGGGGAGCTGTTTTTT. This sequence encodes CASSWTGAGELFF. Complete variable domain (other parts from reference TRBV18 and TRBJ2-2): NAGVMQNPRHLVRRRGQEARLRCSPMKGHSHVYWYRQLPEEGLKFMVYLQKENIIDESGMPKERFSAEFPKEGPSILRIQQVVRGDSAAYFCASSWTGAGELFFGEGSRLTVL.

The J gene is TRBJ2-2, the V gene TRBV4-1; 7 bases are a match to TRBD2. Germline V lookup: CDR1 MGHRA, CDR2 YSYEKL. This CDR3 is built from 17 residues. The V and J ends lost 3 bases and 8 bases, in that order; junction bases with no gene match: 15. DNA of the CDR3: TGCGCCAGCAGCCATCCCCCCCGACTAGCAGTCGTAGGGGAGCTGTTTTTT. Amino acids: CASSHPPRLAVVGELFF.

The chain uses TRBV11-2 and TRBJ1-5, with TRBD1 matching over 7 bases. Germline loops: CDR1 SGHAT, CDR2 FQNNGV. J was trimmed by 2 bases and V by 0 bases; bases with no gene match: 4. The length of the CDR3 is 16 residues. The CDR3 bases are TGTGCCAGCAGCTTAGATGACAGGGTGGGCAATCAGCCCCAGCATTTT. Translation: CASSLDDRVGNQPQHF.

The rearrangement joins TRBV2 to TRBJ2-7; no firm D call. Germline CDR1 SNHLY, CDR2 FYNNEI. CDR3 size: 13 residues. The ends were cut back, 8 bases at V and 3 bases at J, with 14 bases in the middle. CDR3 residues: CASGFRRLYEQYF. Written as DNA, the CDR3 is TGTGCCAGCGGGTTCCGCAGACTCTACGAGCAGTACTTC.

For the CDR3, the DNA is TGCGCCAGCAGCTCTACAGCTACGCAAGAGACCCAGTACTTC. This codes for CASSSTATQETQYF. The rearrangement links TRBV5-1 to TRBJ2-5; D unresolved. V lost 3 bases and J lost 2, with 11 bases in between. This CDR3 has 14 residues. Germline V gene lookup returns CDR1 SGHRS and CDR2 YFSETQ. Supplemented by reference TRBV5-1 and TRBJ2-5, the full variable domain reads KAGVTQTPRYLIKTRGQQVTLSCSPISGHRSVSWYQQTPGQGLQFLFEYFSETQRNKGNFPGRFSGRQFSNSRSEMNVSTLELGDSALYLCASSSTATQETQYFGPGTRLLVL.

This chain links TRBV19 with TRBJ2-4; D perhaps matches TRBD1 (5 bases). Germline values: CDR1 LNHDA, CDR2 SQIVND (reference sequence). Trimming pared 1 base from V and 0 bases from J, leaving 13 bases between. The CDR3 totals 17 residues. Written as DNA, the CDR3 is TGTGCCAGTAGTATAGGAAGGGCGACAGTAGCCAAAAACATTCAGTACTTC. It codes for CASSIGRATVAKNIQYF.

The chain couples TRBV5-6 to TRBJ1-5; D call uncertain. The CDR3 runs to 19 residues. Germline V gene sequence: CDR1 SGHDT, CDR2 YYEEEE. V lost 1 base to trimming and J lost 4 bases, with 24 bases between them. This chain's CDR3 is CASSLTPRYNGVVNQPQHF. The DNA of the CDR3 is TGTGCCAGCAGCTTGACCCCGAGATACAACGGGGTGGTTAATCAGCCCCAGCATTTT.

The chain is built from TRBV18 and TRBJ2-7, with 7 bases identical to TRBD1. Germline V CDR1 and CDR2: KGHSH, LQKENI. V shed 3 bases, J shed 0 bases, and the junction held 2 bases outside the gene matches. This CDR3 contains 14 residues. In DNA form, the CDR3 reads TGTGCCAGCTCACCGGACAGGCCCTCCTACGAGCAGTACTTC. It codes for CASSPDRPSYEQYF.

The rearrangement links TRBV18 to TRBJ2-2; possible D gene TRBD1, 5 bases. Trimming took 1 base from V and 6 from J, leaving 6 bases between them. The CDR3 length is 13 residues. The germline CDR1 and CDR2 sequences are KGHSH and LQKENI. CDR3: CASSPQGSGELFF. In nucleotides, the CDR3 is TGTGCCAGCTCACCACAGGGGTCCGGGGAGCTGTTTTTT.

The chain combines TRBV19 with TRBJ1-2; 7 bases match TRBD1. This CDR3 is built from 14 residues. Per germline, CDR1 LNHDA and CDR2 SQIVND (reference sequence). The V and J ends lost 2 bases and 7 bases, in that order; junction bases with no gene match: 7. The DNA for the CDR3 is TGTGCCAGTAGTATAACGCAGGGGGAAAGTGGCTACACCTTC. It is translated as CASSITQGESGYTF. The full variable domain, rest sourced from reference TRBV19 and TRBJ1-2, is DGGITQSPKYLFRKEGQNVTLSCEQNLNHDAMYWYRQDPGQGLRLIYYSQIVNDFQKGDIAEGYSVSREKKESFPLTVTSAQKNPTAFYLCASSITQGESGYTFGSGTRLTVV.

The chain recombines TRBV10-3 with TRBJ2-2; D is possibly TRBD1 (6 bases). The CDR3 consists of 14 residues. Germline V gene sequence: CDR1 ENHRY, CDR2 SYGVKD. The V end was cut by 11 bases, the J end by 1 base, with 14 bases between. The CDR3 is CAVLPGQNTGELFF. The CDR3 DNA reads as TGTGCCGTACTTCCGGGACAGAACACCGGGGAGCTGTTTTTT.

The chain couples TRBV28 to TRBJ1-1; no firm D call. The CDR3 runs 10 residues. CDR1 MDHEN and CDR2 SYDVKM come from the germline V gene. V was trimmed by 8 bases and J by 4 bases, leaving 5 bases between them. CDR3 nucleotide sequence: TGTGCCAGCCGGGGCACTGAAGCTTTCTTT. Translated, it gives CASRGTEAFF.

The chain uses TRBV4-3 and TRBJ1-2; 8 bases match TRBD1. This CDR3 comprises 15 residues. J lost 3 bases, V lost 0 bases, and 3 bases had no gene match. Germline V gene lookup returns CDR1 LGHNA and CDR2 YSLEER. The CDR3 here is CASSQDQGADYGYTF. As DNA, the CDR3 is TGCGCCAGCAGCCAAGATCAGGGGGCAGACTATGGCTACACCTTC.

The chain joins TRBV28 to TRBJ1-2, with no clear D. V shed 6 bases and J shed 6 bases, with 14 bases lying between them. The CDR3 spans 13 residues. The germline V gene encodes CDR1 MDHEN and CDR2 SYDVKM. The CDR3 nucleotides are TGTGCCAGCAGAACTGACGGAACAGATGGCTACACCTTC. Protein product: CASRTDGTDGYTF.

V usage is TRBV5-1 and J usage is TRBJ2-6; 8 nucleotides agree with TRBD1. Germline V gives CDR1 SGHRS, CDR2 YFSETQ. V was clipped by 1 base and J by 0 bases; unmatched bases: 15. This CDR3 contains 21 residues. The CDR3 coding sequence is TGCGCCAGCAGCTTGAGGAACGAGACAGGGGTCCTCTTCTCTGGGGCCAACGTCCTGACTTTC. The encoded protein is CASSLRNETGVLFSGANVLTF.

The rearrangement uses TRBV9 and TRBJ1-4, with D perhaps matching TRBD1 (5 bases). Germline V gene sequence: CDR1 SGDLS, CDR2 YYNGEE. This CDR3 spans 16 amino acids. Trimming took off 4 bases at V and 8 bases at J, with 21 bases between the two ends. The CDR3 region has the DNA TGTGCCAGCAGCCCGACGGCGGGAGGGCAGGGAGAAAAACTGTTTTTT. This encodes CASSPTAGGQGEKLFF.